The rows below give T cell receptor beta chains drawn from one sample of a study of vaccination and CD4 T cells after COVID-19. No cognate antigen is known for these TCRs. TCRdb re-analysed the PCR reads in MiXCR, keeping a single row per CDR3 protein. The sample consists of fewer than 15,000 distinct CDR3 sequences, about 47% of them appearing once. Sequenced: CD4+ T cells from blood, cultured in vitro. The receptor source for this set is a human donor who had recovered from COVID-19. The CDR3 runs from the conserved cysteine through the conserved F or W. D genes are given only for firm matches. Not every row has a clone size; where given, it reads once, few, many or a size class.

J	D	V	size	DNA	CDR3
TRBJ2-3	.	TRBV7-6	few	TGTGCCAGCAGCCCGAGTTGGGATGACACAGATACGCAGTATTTT	CASSPSWDDTDTQYF
TRBJ1-2	.	TRBV15	few	TGTGCCACCAGCAGAAGCAAGACAGTTAACTATGGCTACACCTTC	CATSRSKTVNYGYTF
TRBJ2-3	.	TRBV7-7	.	TGTGCTATCCCTCCCGGCGGACAGAGCACAGATACGCAGTATTTT	CAIPPGGQSTDTQYF
TRBJ2-1	TRBD2	TRBV24-1	.	TGTGCCACCAGTGATTCTAGCGGGAGCTCCTACAATGAGCAGTTCTTC	CATSDSSGSSYNEQFF
TRBJ1-4	.	TRBV6-1	.	TGTGCCAGCAGTGAAAGTGGATACGCTAATGAAAAACTGTTTTTT	CASSESGYANEKLFF
TRBJ1-5	.	TRBV7-9	few	TGTGCCAGCAGCGGGGGGGCCGGGGGTCAGCCCCAGCATTTT	CASSGGAGGQPQHF
TRBJ2-6	.	TRBV30	.	TGTGCCTGGAGTGTACCCAGGGGCGCTGGGGCCAACGTCCTGACTTTC	CAWSVPRGAGANVLTF
TRBJ2-7	.	TRBV2	.	TGTGCCAGTAGGAGGGGAGGCAGGGGTTACGAGCAGTACTTC	CASRRGGRGYEQYF
TRBJ2-7	.	TRBV4-2	.	TGTGCCAGCAGCCCCCCGACGATTACCTACGAGCAGTACTTC	CASSPPTITYEQYF
TRBJ1-3	.	TRBV10-3	.	TGTGCCATCACTGGAAGTGGCTCTGGAAACACCATATATTTT	CAITGSGSGNTIYF
TRBJ1-1	.	TRBV2	few	TGTGCCAGCAGTGGGCCGCTTATGAACACTGAAGCTTTCTTT	CASSGPLMNTEAFF
TRBJ1-2	.	TRBV28	.	TGTGCCAGCCGGACACACTATGGCTACACCTTC	CASRTHYGYTF
TRBJ2-1	TRBD2	TRBV20-1	.	TGCAGTGCTAACCTAGCGGGGGCGTCAAATGAGCAGTTCTTC	CSANLAGASNEQFF
TRBJ1-2	.	TRBV7-2	.	TGTGCCAGCAGCTTTATCCCTATGACGGAAAGCTATGGCTACACCTTC	CASSFIPMTESYGYTF
TRBJ1-2	.	TRBV6-1	.	TGTGCCAGCAGATCTGGGACATACGACTACACCTTC	CASRSGTYDYTF
TRBJ1-5	TRBD1	TRBV6-2/TRBV6-3	.	TGTGCCAGCAGTTCCGGGGACAGAATCAATCAGCCCCAGCATTTT	CASSSGDRINQPQHF
TRBJ2-2	.	TRBV15	.	TGTGCCACCAGCACTCGAGCGTACACGAACACCGGGGAGCTGTTTTTT	CATSTRAYTNTGELFF
TRBJ1-2	.	TRBV7-3	.	TGTGCCAGCAGCTTAAGAGGTCCAGAGACCTTTGGCTACACCTTC	CASSLRGPETFGYTF
TRBJ2-5	TRBD2	TRBV4-3	.	TGCGCCAGCAGCCTAGGGACTAGCGGGATCAATCAAGAGACCCAGTACTTC	CASSLGTSGINQETQYF
TRBJ2-2	TRBD1	TRBV5-5	.	TGTGCCAGCAGCTTAACAGGGGGCGGGGAGCTGTTTTTT	CASSLTGGGELFF
TRBJ2-4	.	TRBV6-1	medium-sized	TGTGCCAGCAGACTAGACAGGTGGAACATTCAGTACTTC	CASRLDRWNIQYF
TRBJ2-1	.	TRBV20-1	.	TGCAGTGCTGAACCCCCGAGCTCCTACAATGAGCAGTTCTTC	CSAEPPSSYNEQFF
TRBJ1-1	.	TRBV6-2/TRBV6-3	.	TGTGCCAGCAGTTACCGGATCGTGGGGGGAGAAAGGACTGAAGCTTTCTTT	CASSYRIVGGERTEAFF
TRBJ2-5	TRBD1	TRBV2	.	TGTGCCAGCAAAGAAGACAGGGGGGGTGAGACCCAGTACTTC	CASKEDRGGETQYF
TRBJ1-2	.	TRBV28	.	TGTGCCAGCAGTCGGCGGGGGGCAGCCTATGGCTACACCTTC	CASSRRGAAYGYTF
TRBJ2-5	TRBD1	TRBV7-3	few	TGTGCCAGCAGCATTGACAGGGAAGAGACCCAGTACTTC	CASSIDREETQYF
TRBJ2-1	TRBD2	TRBV20-1	.	TGCAGTGCTAGGGGTCCAGCGGGAGGGAGATACAATGAGCAGTTCTTC	CSARGPAGGRYNEQFF
TRBJ2-5	TRBD1	TRBV23-1	.	TGCGCCAGCAAGTCGGGACAGGGGAAGGAGACCCAGTACTTC	CASKSGQGKETQYF
TRBJ2-5	.	TRBV7-7	.	TGTGCCAGCAGCCACTTGGGGATCCAAGAGACCCAGTACTTC	CASSHLGIQETQYF
TRBJ1-2	.	TRBV20-1	few	TGCAGTGCTAGTTTCCGTGGGGGGGATGGCTACACCTTC	CSASFRGGDGYTF
TRBJ1-1	TRBD1	TRBV5-1	.	TGCGCCAGCAGCACCGGACAGGTCGGCACTGAAGCTTTCTTT	CASSTGQVGTEAFF
TRBJ1-2	.	TRBV28	.	TGTGCCAGCAGTTTATATTCCGCCGGCTATGGCTACACCTTC	CASSLYSAGYGYTF
TRBJ2-3	TRBD1	TRBV7-3	.	TGTGCCAGCAGCTTACTGGGACAGAGCACAGATACGCAGTATTTT	CASSLLGQSTDTQYF
TRBJ2-4	.	TRBV12-3/TRBV12-4	.	TGTGCCAGCACCCCTGGGCCCGAGGATAGGAACATTCAGTACTTC	CASTPGPEDRNIQYF
TRBJ2-1	.	TRBV6-4	.	TGTGCCAGCAGTGACGGGAGCTCCTACAATGAGCAGTTCTTC	CASSDGSSYNEQFF
TRBJ2-4	TRBD1	TRBV12-3/TRBV12-4	once	TGTGCCAGCAGTCCATGGGGACAGGGGGACAAAAACATTCAGTACTTC	CASSPWGQGDKNIQYF
TRBJ2-2	.	TRBV2	once	TGTGCCAGCAGGCGGGTCCAAAGCCCCGGGGAGCTGTTTTTT	CASRRVQSPGELFF
TRBJ2-5	TRBD2	TRBV20-1	.	TGCAGTGCTAGAGATGGACTAGCGGGAGGAGAAGAGACCCAGTACTTC	CSARDGLAGGEETQYF
TRBJ2-7	.	TRBV6-1	.	TGTGCCAGCAGTGAACAGTTCGGGAGTTCGTACGAGCAGTACTTC	CASSEQFGSSYEQYF
TRBJ2-1	.	TRBV29-1	.	TGCAGCGTTGCTGAGAGCGGTAATGAGCAGTTCTTC	CSVAESGNEQFF
TRBJ1-2	.	TRBV4-2	.	TGTGCCAGCAGCCAAAGGGACGGTCGGGGCTACACCTTC	CASSQRDGRGYTF
TRBJ2-1	.	TRBV15	few	TGTGCCACCAGGACCCCTCCAGGAAATGAGCAGTTCTTC	CATRTPPGNEQFF
TRBJ2-7	.	TRBV20-1	.	TGCAGTGCTAGAGATGGGGGGCCCTATCCTCGCGAGCAGTACTTC	CSARDGGPYPREQYF